This entry lists 11 T cell receptor beta chains sequenced from one sample in a study of cytomegalovirus exposure and HLA in healthy donors. This PCR relied on a set of 60 Vbeta primers and 13 Jbeta primers. Some clones are missing from TCRdb's copy, which holds only in-frame ones; the method was immunoSEQ multiplex PCR. The sample has 85,000 to 100,000 clones; under 80% are singletons. Sequencing used PBMCs. These receptors were collected from a human donor in good health.

V gene TRBV28 combines with J gene TRBJ1-5; D remains ambiguous. CDR1 is MDHEN, CDR2 SYDVKM, per germline. The length of the CDR3 is 14 residues. V lost 2 bases, J lost 2 bases, and 7 bases lay in between. The CDR3 sequence: CASSLGQGNQPQHF. CDR3 sequence (DNA): TGTGCCAGCAGTTTAGGCCAGGGCAATCAGCCCCAGCATTTT.

CDR3 coding DNA: TGCGCCAGCAGCCAGGGGGGGGCAGGGGTCAACGAAAAACTGTTTTTT. Its translation: CASSQGGAGVNEKLFF. The gene calls are TRBV4-1 and TRBJ1-4; possible D gene TRBD1, 6 bases. The CDR3 runs to 16 residues. Trimming pared 3 bases from V and 8 bases from J, leaving 19 bases between. CDR1 is MGHRA and CDR2 is YSYEKL in the germline V gene.

This rearrangement joins TRBV5-1 to TRBJ1-3; D is undetermined. CDR1 and CDR2 from the germline V gene are SGHRS and YFSETQ. V was trimmed by 0 bases and J by 4 bases, leaving 11 bases between them. The CDR3 runs 15 residues. The CDR3 sequence: CASSLAGGVGNTIYF. The CDR3 bases are TGCGCCAGCAGCTTGGCCGGCGGGGTCGGAAACACCATATATTTT.

V and J are TRBV5-1 and TRBJ2-7; possible D gene TRBD2, 5 bases. Germline V gene lookup returns CDR1 SGHRS and CDR2 YFSETQ. CDR3 length equals 15 residues. Trimming removed 7 bases from V and 0 bases from J, with 17 bases in between. The CDR3 DNA reads as TGCGCCAGCGGGAGACAAACCGTGGGCTCCTACGAGCAGTACTTC. It yields the protein CASGRQTVGSYEQYF.

This chain links TRBV30 with TRBJ1-5, with D uncertain. V dropped 1 base and J dropped 5 bases, with 9 bases sitting between them. The CDR3 has 13 amino acids. Germline V lookup: CDR1 GTSNPN, CDR2 SVGIG (reference sequence). CDR3 residues: CAWSESPHQPQHF. The CDR3 nucleotides are TGTGCCTGGAGTGAGAGCCCCCATCAGCCCCAGCATTTT.

The rearrangement joins TRBV30 to TRBJ2-7; 9 bases line up with TRBD2. The germline gives CDR1 GTSNPN, CDR2 SVGIG (reference sequence). The CDR3 totals 14 residues. V shed 3 bases and J 5 bases; nucleotides not matched to a gene: 8. This chain's CDR3 is CAWRLGTSFDEQYF. The CDR3 DNA sequence: TGTGCCTGGAGACTAGGGACTAGCTTTGACGAGCAGTACTTC.

V gene TRBV30 combines with J gene TRBJ1-1; D possibly corresponds to TRBD1 (5 bases). The CDR3 contains 15 residues. Germline CDR1 and CDR2: GTSNPN and SVGIG (reference sequence). The V and J ends lost 4 bases and 2 bases respectively, with 17 bases between them. For the CDR3, the DNA is TGTGCCTGGATTCCATACACAGGTCCCAACACTGAAGCTTTCTTT. This gives the protein CAWIPYTGPNTEAFF. The whole variable domain, remainder taken from reference TRBV30 and TRBJ1-1, is SQTIHQWPATLVQPVGSPLSLECTVEGTSNPNLYWYRQAAGRGLQLLFYSVGIGQISSEVPQNLSASRPQDRQFILSSKKLLLSDSGFYLCAWIPYTGPNTEAFFGQGTRLTVV.

V gene TRBV6-5 combines with J gene TRBJ1-6; D ambiguous. V was trimmed by 6 bases and J by 1 base, leaving 7 bases between them. This CDR3 has 14 residues. Per germline, CDR1 MNHEY and CDR2 SVGAGI. In nucleotides, the CDR3 is TGTGCCAGCAGCGGGAGATCCTATAATTCACCCCTCCACTTT. This codes for CASSGRSYNSPLHF.

This chain joins TRBV19 and TRBJ2-3; a weak D match, TRBD1 (8 bases). This CDR3 comprises 16 residues. Trimming took 3 bases from V and 3 from J, leaving 16 bases between them. The germline V gene has CDR1 LNHDA and CDR2 SQIVND (reference sequence). The CDR3 sequence: CASSMGTGGGTDTQYF. The CDR3 nucleotides are TGTGCCAGTAGTATGGGCACAGGGGGGGGGACAGATACGCAGTATTTT. The whole variable domain, remainder taken from reference TRBV19 and TRBJ2-3, is DGGITQSPKYLFRKEGQNVTLSCEQNLNHDAMYWYRQDPGQGLRLIYYSQIVNDFQKGDIAEGYSVSREKKESFPLTVTSAQKNPTAFYLCASSMGTGGGTDTQYFGPGTRLTVL.

The chain has TRBV4-1 and TRBJ2-5, with 13 bases that match TRBD2. The assigned J gene may be wrong: the sequence end matches TRBJ2-7 better. CDR3 length: 19 residues. Germline V gene data show CDR1 as MGHRA and CDR2 as YSYEKL. The CDR3 DNA sequence: TGCGCCAGCAGCCGGAGACTAGCGGGGGGCGATACCTTCTCCTACGAGCAGTACTTC. Translating it yields CASSRRLAGGDTFSYEQYF.

This clone was recorded only once. V usage is TRBV27 and J usage is TRBJ2-2; tentatively, D is TRBD2 (6 bases). The V and J ends lost 5 bases and 8 bases respectively, with 30 bases between them. This CDR3 is built from 19 residues. Germline V gives CDR1 MNHEY, CDR2 SMNVEV (reference sequence). CDR3 loop: CASSLVGGGRSRVLGELFF. CDR3 coding DNA: TGTGCCAGCAGTCTCGTTGGCGGAGGGCGGTCAAGAGTGTTGGGGGAGCTGTTTTTT.